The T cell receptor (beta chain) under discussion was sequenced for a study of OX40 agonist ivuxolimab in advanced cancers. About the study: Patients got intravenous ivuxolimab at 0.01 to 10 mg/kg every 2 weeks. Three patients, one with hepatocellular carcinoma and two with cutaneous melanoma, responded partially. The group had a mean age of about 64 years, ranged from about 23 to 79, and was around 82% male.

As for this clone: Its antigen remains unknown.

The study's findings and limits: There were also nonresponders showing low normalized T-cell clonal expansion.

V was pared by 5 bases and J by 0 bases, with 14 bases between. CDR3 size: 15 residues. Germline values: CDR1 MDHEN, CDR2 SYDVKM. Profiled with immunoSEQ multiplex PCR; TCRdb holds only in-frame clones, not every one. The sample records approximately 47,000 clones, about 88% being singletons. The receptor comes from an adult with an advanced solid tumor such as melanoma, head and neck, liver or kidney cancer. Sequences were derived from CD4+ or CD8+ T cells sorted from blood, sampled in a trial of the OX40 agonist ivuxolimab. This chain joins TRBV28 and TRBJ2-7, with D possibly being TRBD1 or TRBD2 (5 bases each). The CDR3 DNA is TGTGCCAGCAGTGGGGGACGGCGAACCTCCTACGAGCAGTACTTC. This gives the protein CASSGGRRTSYEQYF.